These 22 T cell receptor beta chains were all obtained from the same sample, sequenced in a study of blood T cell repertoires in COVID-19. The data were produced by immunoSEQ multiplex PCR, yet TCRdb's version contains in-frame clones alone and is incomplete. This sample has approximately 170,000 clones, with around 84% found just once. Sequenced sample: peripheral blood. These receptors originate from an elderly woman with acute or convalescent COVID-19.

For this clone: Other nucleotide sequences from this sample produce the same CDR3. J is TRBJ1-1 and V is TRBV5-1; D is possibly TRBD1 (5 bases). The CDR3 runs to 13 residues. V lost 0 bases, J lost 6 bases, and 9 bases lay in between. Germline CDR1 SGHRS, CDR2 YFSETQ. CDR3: CASSLGQGAEAFF. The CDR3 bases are TGCGCCAGCAGCTTGGGGCAGGGCGCTGAAGCTTTCTTT.

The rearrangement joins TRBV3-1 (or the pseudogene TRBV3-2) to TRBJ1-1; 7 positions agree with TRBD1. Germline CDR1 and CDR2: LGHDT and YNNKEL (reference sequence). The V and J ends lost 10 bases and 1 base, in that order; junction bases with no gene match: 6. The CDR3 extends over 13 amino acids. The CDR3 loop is CATTDRRNTEAFF. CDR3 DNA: TGTGCCACAACGGACAGGCGGAACACTGAAGCTTTCTTT.

In nucleotides, the CDR3 is TGTGCCAGCAGCCGGCGGGACAGACCAAATCAGCCCCAGCATTTT. It is translated as CASSRRDRPNQPQHF. This chain joins TRBV3-1 (or the pseudogene TRBV3-2) and TRBJ1-5, with TRBD1 matching over 7 bases. The trim removed 4 bases at V and 4 bases at J, leaving 7 bases unmatched. CDR3 length: 15 residues. Germline V CDR1 and CDR2: LGHDT, YNNKEL (reference sequence).

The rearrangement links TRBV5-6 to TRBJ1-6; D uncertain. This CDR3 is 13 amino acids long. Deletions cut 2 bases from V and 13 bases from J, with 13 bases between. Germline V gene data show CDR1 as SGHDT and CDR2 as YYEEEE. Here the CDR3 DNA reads TGTGCCAGCAGCTTAGCGGGCTGGTCCCCCCTCCACTTT. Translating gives CASSLAGWSPLHF.

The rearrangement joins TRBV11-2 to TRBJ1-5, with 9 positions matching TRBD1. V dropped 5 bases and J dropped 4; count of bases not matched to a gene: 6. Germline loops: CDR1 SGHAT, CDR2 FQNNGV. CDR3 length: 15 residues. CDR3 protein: CASSIGTGRNQPQHF. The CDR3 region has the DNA TGTGCCAGCAGCATTGGGACAGGGCGGAATCAGCCCCAGCATTTT.

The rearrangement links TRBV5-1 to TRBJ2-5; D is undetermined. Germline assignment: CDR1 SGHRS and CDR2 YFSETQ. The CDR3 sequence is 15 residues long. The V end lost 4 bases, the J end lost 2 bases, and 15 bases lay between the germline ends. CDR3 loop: CASSLLKATQETQYF. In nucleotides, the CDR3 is TGCGCCAGCAGCCTGTTAAAAGCGACTCAAGAGACCCAGTACTTC.

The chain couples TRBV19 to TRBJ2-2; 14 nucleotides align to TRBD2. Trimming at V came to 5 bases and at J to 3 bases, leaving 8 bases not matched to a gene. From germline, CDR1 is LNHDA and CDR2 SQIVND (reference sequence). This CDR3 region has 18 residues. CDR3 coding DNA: TGTGCCAGTAGTCTCCGGACTAGCGGGGGGTTATACACCGGGGAGCTGTTTTTT. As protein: CASSLRTSGGLYTGELFF. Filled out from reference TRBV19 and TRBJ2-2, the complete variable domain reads DGGITQSPKYLFRKEGQNVTLSCEQNLNHDAMYWYRQDPGQGLRLIYYSQIVNDFQKGDIAEGYSVSREKKESFPLTVTSAQKNPTAFYLCASSLRTSGGLYTGELFFGEGSRLTVL.

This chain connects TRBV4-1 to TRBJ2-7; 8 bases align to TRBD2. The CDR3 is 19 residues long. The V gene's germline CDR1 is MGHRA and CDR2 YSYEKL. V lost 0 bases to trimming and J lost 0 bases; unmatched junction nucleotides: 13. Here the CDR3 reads CASSQDHPGAGGYSYEQYF. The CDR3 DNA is TGCGCCAGCAGCCAAGACCACCCGGGGGCGGGGGGTTACTCCTACGAGCAGTACTTC.

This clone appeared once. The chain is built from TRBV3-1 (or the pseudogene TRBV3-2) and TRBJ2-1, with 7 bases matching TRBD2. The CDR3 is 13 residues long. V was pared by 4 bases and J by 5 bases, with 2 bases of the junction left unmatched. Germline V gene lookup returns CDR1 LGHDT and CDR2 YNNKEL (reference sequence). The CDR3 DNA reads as TGTGCCAGCAGCCCAGCGGGAAACAATGAGCAGTTCTTC. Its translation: CASSPAGNNEQFF.

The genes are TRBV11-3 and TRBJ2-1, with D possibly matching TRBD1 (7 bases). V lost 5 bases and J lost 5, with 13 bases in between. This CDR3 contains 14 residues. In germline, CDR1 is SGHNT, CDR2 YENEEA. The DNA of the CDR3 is TGTGCCAGCAGCACAGGGGCGGGAAACAATGAGCAGTTCTTC. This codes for CASSTGAGNNEQFF.

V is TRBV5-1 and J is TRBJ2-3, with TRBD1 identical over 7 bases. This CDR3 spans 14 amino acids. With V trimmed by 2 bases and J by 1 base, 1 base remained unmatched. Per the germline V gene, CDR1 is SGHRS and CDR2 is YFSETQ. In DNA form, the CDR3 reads TGCGCCAGCAGCTTCCAGGGGGGCACAGATACGCAGTATTTT. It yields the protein CASSFQGGTDTQYF.

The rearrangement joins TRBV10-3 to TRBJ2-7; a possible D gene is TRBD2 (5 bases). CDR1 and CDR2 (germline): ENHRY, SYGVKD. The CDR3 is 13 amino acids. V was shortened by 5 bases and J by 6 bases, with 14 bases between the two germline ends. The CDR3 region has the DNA TGTGCCATCAGTCTCAGCGGTCCCGGCGAGCAGTACTTC. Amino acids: CAISLSGPGEQYF.

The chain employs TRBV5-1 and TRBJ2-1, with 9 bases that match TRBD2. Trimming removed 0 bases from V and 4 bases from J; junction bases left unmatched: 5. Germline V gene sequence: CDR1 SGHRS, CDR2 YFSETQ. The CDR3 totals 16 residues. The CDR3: CASSLVGGGAYNEQFF. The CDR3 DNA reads TGCGCCAGCAGCTTGGTTGGCGGGGGGGCGTACAATGAGCAGTTCTTC.

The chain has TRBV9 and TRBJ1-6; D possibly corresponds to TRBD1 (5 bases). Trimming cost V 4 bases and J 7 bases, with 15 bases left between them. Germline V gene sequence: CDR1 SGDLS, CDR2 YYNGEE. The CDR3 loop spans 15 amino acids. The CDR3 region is CASSPTGGGNSPLHF. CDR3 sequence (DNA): TGTGCCAGCAGCCCAACGGGGGGAGGGAATTCACCCCTCCACTTT.

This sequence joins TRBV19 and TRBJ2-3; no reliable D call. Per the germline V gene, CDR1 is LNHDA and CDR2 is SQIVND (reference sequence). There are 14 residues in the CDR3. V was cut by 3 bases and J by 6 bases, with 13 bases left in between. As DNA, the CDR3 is TGTGCCAGTAGTATTCTAGTTTTGGAGGATACGCAGTATTTT. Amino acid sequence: CASSILVLEDTQYF. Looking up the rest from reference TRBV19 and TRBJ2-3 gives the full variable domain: DGGITQSPKYLFRKEGQNVTLSCEQNLNHDAMYWYRQDPGQGLRLIYYSQIVNDFQKGDIAEGYSVSREKKESFPLTVTSAQKNPTAFYLCASSILVLEDTQYFGPGTRLTVL.

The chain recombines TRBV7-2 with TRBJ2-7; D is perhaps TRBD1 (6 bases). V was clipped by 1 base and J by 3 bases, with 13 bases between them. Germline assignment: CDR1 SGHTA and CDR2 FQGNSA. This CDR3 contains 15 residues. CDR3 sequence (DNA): TGTGCCAGCAGCTTAGGAGGGGACATACACTACGAGCAGTACTTC. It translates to CASSLGGDIHYEQYF.

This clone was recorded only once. In nucleotides, the CDR3 is TGTGCGGTGGAGCGGTTCGGGGAGCTGTTTTTT. It translates to CAVERFGELFF. The V call is TRBV30, the J call TRBJ2-2, with a possible D match to TRBD2 (5 bases). Germline CDR1 reads GTSNPN; CDR2 reads SVGIG (reference sequence). The CDR3 is 11 residues long.

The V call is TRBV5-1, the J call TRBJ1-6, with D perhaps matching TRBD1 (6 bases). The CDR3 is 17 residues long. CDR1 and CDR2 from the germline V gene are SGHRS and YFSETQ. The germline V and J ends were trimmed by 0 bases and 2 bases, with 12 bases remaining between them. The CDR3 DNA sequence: TGCGCCAGCAGCTTGGACAGGGTACGGGCCTATAATTCACCCCTCCACTTT. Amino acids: CASSLDRVRAYNSPLHF.

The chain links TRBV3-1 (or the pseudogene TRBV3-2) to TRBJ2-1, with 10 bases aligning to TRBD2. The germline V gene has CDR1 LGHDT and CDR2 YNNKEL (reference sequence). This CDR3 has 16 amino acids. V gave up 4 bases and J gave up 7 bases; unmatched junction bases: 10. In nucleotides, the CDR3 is TGTGCCAGCAGCCTTAGGACTAGCGGAGGGGGGAATGAGCAGTTCTTC. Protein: CASSLRTSGGGNEQFF.

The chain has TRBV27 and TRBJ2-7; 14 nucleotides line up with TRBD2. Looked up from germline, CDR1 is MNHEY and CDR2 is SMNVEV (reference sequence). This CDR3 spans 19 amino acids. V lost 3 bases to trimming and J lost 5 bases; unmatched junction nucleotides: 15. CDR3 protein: CASSFVRLAGGPNVDEQYF. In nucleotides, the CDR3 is TGTGCCAGCAGTTTCGTTCGACTAGCGGGAGGGCCTAATGTCGACGAGCAGTACTTC.

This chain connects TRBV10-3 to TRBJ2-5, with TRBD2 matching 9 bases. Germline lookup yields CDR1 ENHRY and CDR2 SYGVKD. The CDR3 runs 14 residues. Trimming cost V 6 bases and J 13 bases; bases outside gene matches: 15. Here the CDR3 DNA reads TGTGCCATCAGGCCAGTTGGGCTAGCGGGGTCTCCGTACTTC. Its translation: CAIRPVGLAGSPYF.

CDR3 sequence (DNA): TGTGCCAGCAGCTTAGGGGGACTAGGGACCTACGAGCAGTACTTC. Protein sequence: CASSLGGLGTYEQYF. The chain has TRBV7-9 and TRBJ2-7, with 8 bases that match TRBD2. CDR1 SEHNR and CDR2 FQNEAQ come from the germline V gene (reference sequence). V lost 1 base to trimming and J lost 2 bases; unmatched junction nucleotides: 4. This CDR3 contains 15 residues.